The present TCR beta chain was sequenced within a study of siplizumab effects on memory and regulatory T cells. As regards this clone: The antigen is not known.

CDR3 size: 16 residues. V was shortened by 4 bases and J by 5 bases, with 19 bases between the two germline ends. CDR1 SGHRS and CDR2 YFSETQ come from the germline V gene. This table comes from immunoSEQ multiplex PCR, and its TCRdb copy is limited to in-frame clones, with some not included. The sample includes fewer than 100,000 clones, about 93% of them seen just once. Findings and caveats of the study: Alloreactive sequences traceable to unstimulated CD4+ memory cells were significantly reduced by siplizumab. Unstimulated subsets captured only a minor fraction of alloreactive clones. For mappable alloreactive CD4+ clones, the mean Treg-derived fraction was approximately 70% with siplizumab and under 35% in controls.

The sequenced sample was non-Treg CD4+ T cells sorted from blood. The TCR originated in a human donor in good health. V gene TRBV5-1 combines with J gene TRBJ2-1; no reliable D call. CDR3: CASSPWTVRVDNEQFF. The CDR3 nucleotides read TGCGCCAGCAGCCCATGGACGGTCCGGGTAGACAATGAGCAGTTCTTC.